The 7 T cell receptor beta chains presented below share a single source sample, sequenced in a study of blood T cells in healthy people across ages. A J-beta primer mix and a sample-barcoded 5' primer were used in a second PCR of roughly 7 to 12 cycles. Each CDR3 protein gets one entry after TCRdb re-called the 5' RACE reads with MiXCR. Of some 1.5 million distinct CDR3 sequences detected, approximately 28% appear once; the ten largest clones hold approximately 7.7%. Material for sequencing was blood. These receptors all stem from a woman aged 25 to 39 in good health.

The genes are TRBV7-9 and TRBJ2-2; D could derive from TRBD1 or TRBD2 (6 bases each). Trimming took off 3 bases at V and 5 bases at J, with 13 bases between the two ends. The CDR3 is made up of 15 amino acids. The germline V gene has CDR1 SEHNR and CDR2 FQNEAQ (reference sequence). This CDR3 is CASSFMGGRTGELFF. CDR3 coding DNA: TGTGCCAGCAGCTTCATGGGGGGCAGGACCGGGGAGCTGTTTTTT.

About this clonotype: Sequence at one end of the junction differs from germline and may be a read error. The chain combines TRBV5-6 with TRBJ1-2, with D uncertain. The CDR3 is 13 amino acids. Germline V gene lookup returns CDR1 SGHDT and CDR2 YYEEEE. The CDR3 DNA sequence: TGTGCCAGCAGCTTGACAGCTAACCATGGCTACACCTTC. Residues: CASSLTANHGYTF.

The chain is built from TRBV12-3 or TRBV12-4 and TRBJ1-4; TRBD1 might be the D (5 bases). V was shortened by 2 bases and J by 5 bases, with 9 bases between the two germline ends. The CDR3 covers 14 residues. CDR3 nucleotide sequence: TGTGCCAGCAGTTTAACCAGGGTCAATGAAAAACTGTTTTTT. Its translation is CASSLTRVNEKLFF.

The chain recombines TRBV20-1 with TRBJ1-5; TRBD1 aligns across 8 bases. J lost 7 bases, V lost 6 bases, and 11 bases had no gene match. CDR3 length equals 14 residues. CDR1 DFQATT and CDR2 SNEGSKA come from the germline V gene (reference sequence). The DNA for the CDR3 is TGCAGTGCCCCCGCGGGCAGGGGGCAACAGCCCCAGCATTTT. Amino acids: CSAPAGRGQQPQHF.

This clonotype has just a few counts. The CDR3 is CAISPGTLGNEQFF. CDR3 coding DNA: TGTGCCATCAGTCCCGGGACCCTCGGGAATGAGCAGTTCTTC. The chain carries TRBV10-3 and TRBJ2-1; either TRBD1 or TRBD2 may supply D (5 bases each). Between the trimmed V and J ends, which lost 5 bases and 7 bases, there was a span of 15 bases. There are 14 residues in the CDR3. Germline V gene lookup returns CDR1 ENHRY and CDR2 SYGVKD.

The DNA of the CDR3 is TGCGCCAGCAGCTCCACCGCGGGGGAAGTTACGCAGTATTTT. Its protein product is CASSSTAGEVTQYF. This sequence joins TRBV5-1 and TRBJ2-3; the match to TRBD2 covers 7 bases. Germline CDR1 reads SGHRS; CDR2 reads YFSETQ. V lost 3 bases and J lost 8; bases outside the gene matches: 9. The CDR3 is 14 residues long.

The gene calls are TRBV28 and TRBJ1-5; D might be TRBD1 (5 bases). Trimming left V 4 bases short and J 6 bases short, with 13 bases between. Germline V gene sequence: CDR1 MDHEN, CDR2 SYDVKM. The CDR3 runs to 14 residues. In nucleotides, the CDR3 is TGTGCCAGCAGTTCCGGGGGGGTTGGTCAGCCCCAGCATTTT. It codes for CASSSGGVGQPQHF.